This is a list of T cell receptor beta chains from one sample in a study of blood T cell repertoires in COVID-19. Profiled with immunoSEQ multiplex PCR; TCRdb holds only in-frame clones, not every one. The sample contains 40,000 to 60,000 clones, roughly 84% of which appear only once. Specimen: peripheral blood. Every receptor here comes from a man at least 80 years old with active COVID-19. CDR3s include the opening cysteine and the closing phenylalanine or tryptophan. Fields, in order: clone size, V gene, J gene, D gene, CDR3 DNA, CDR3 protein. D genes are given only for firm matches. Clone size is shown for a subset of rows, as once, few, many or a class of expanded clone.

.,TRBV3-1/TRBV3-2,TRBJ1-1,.,TGTGCCAGCAGCCAAGCTAGAGGGGAGGCCACTGAAGCTTTCTTT,CASSQARGEATEAFF
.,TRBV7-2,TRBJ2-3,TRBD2,TGTGCCAGCAGCTCCCTAGCGGCGACGCAGTATTTT,CASSSLAATQYF
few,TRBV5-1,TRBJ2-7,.,TGCGCCAGCAGCTTGGGGAGCGGGGACACCTACGAGCAGTACTTC,CASSLGSGDTYEQYF
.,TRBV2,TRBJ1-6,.,TGTGCCAGCAGTGAAACGCAGGGGAAGTCACCCCTCCACTTT,CASSETQGKSPLHF
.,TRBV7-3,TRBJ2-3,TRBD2,TGTGCCAGCAGCTTAAACGCGGGAGCCGCAGATACGCAGTATTTT,CASSLNAGAADTQYF
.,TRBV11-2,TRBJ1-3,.,TGTGCCAGCACCCACGGAGGGGGAAACACCATATATTTT,CASTHGGGNTIYF
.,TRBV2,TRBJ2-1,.,TGTGCCAGCAGTTCCCCCGGAGGTTACAATGAGCAGTTCTTC,CASSSPGGYNEQFF
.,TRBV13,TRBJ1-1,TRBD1,TGTGCCAGCAGCCCCGCCCGGGACAGAAGTGAAGCTTTCTTT,CASSPARDRSEAFF
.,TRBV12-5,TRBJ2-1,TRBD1,TGTGCTAGTGGTCCTGACAGGGGGCGCAACAATGAGCAGTTCTTC,CASGPDRGRNNEQFF
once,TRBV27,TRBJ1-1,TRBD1,TGTGCCAGCAGTTTCCACAGGGGGCTCACTGAAGCTTTCTTT,CASSFHRGLTEAFF
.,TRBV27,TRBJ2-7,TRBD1,TGTGCCAGCAGCCGCACAGGGGTCGAGCAGTACTTC,CASSRTGVEQYF
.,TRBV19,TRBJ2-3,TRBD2,TGTGCCAGTAGGAGCGGGAGGGTTGGCACAGATACGCAGTATTTT,CASRSGRVGTDTQYF
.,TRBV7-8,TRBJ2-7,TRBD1,TGTGCCAGCAGCCGGGACAGGGGGAGCTCCTACGAGCAGTACTTC,CASSRDRGSSYEQYF
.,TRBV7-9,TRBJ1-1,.,TGTGCCAGCAGCGTAGGGGCCGAGAACACTGAAGCTTTCTTT,CASSVGAENTEAFF
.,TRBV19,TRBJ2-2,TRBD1,TGTGCCAGTAGTATAAGGACAGGCCAAGGGTCCGGGGAGCTGTTTTTT,CASSIRTGQGSGELFF
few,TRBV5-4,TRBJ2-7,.,TGTGCCAGCAGCGTTGACAATTCCTACGAGCAGTACTTC,CASSVDNSYEQYF
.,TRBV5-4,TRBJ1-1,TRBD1,TGTGCCAGCAGCCCCTCTAAGACAGGGAAGTACACTGAAGCTTTCTTT,CASSPSKTGKYTEAFF
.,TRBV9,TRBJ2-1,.,TGTGCCAGCAGCGTAGAATGGGCGAACAATGAGCAGTTCTTC,CASSVEWANNEQFF
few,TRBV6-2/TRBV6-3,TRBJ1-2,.,TGTGCCAGCAGCCCCTTCGGACAGCACTCTAACTATGGCTACACCTTC,CASSPFGQHSNYGYTF
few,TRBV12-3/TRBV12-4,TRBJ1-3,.,TGTGCCAGCAGCAACACCGGGAAAATACTATATTTT,CASSNTGKILYF
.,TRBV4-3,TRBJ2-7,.,TGCGCCAGCAGCCAAGATGCGGCGGGAACCTACGAGCAGTACTTC,CASSQDAAGTYEQYF
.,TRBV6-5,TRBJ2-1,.,TGTGCCAGCAGTTACTCGATAGCGGACCCTTTTTATGAGCAGTTCTTC,CASSYSIADPFYEQFF
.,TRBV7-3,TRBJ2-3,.,TGTGCCAGCAGCTCCGAGGAGGCAGATACGCAGTATTTT,CASSSEEADTQYF
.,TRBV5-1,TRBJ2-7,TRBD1,TGCGCCAGCAGCCCTGGACAGGGTGGCGACGAGCAGTACTTC,CASSPGQGGDEQYF
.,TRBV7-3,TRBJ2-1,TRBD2,TGTGCCAGCAGCTTAGAGCCTAGCGGGAGGCCATCTTCATTGAGCTCCTACAATGAGCAGTTCTTC,CASSLEPSGRPSSLSSYNEQFF
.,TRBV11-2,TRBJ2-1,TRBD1,TGTGCCAGCAGCTTAGGTCAGGGGGTCCAACGGACCTACAATGAGCAGTTCTTC,CASSLGQGVQRTYNEQFF
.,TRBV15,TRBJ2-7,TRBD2,TGTGCCACCAGCAGAGCTAGCGGAGACTCCTACGAGCAGTACTTC,CATSRASGDSYEQYF
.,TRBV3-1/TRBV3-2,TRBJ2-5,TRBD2,TGTGCCAGCAGCCTCCTAGGACTAGCGGGAGTAGGTCAGGAGACCCAGTACTTC,CASSLLGLAGVGQETQYF
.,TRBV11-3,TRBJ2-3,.,TGTGCCAGCAGCTTAGGAGGGAGGTCAGATACGCAGTATTTT,CASSLGGRSDTQYF
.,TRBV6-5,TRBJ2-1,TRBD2,TGTGCCAGCAGTAGACCGGGACTAGCAGACAATGAGCAGTTCTTC,CASSRPGLADNEQFF
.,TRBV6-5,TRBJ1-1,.,TGTGCCAGCGGTCATACAGGGCAGAACACTGAAGCTTTCTTT,CASGHTGQNTEAFF
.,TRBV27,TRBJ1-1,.,TGTGCCAGCAGTTTCCGCCCACAGGGGAACACTGAAGCTTTCTTT,CASSFRPQGNTEAFF
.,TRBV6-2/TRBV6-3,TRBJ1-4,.,TGTGCCAGCAGCCCCCAGGGGCGAGCCGGTAATGAAAAACTGTTTTTT,CASSPQGRAGNEKLFF
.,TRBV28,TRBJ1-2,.,TGTGCCAGCAAAACAGGGTCGGGCTATGGCTACACCTTC,CASKTGSGYGYTF
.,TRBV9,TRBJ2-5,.,TGTGCCAGCAGCGTAGAGGGAGTACGGGAGACCCAGTACTTC,CASSVEGVRETQYF
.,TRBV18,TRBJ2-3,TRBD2,TGTGCCAGCTCACCTCGGACTAGCGAGAAGGATACGCAGTATTTT,CASSPRTSEKDTQYF
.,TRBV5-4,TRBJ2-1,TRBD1,TGTGCCAGCAGCCCGGGACAGGTAGCCTACAATGAGCAGTTCTTC,CASSPGQVAYNEQFF
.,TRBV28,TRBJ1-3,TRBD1,TGTGCCAGCAGCAGGGGGGACGGAAACACCATATATTTT,CASSRGDGNTIYF
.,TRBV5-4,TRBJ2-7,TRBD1,TGTGCCAGCAGCTCGACAGGGAGCGAGCAGTACTTC,CASSSTGSEQYF
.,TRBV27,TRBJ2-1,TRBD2,TGTGCCAGCAGTTTGGGGACTAGCATTACTGAGCAGTTCTTC,CASSLGTSITEQFF
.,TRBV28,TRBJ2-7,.,TGTGCCAGCCAAGATTCTGGCCAACCCTCCTACGAGCAGTACTTC,CASQDSGQPSYEQYF
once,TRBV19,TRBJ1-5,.,TGTGCCAGTAGTTCCCTCGGGGTTCGGCAGCCCCAGCATTTT,CASSSLGVRQPQHF
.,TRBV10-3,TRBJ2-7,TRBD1,TGTGCCATCAGTGACACCGGGACAGCCTCCTACGAGCAGTACTTC,CAISDTGTASYEQYF
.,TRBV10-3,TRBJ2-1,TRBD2,TGTGCCATCAGTCCTGGTAGCGGGGGTGAGCAGTTCTTC,CAISPGSGGEQFF
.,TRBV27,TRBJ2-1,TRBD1,TGTGCCAGCCGACCTCTGGGGACAGGGGGGAATGAGCAGTTCTTC,CASRPLGTGGNEQFF
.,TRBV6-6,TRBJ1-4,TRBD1,TGTGCCAGCACTAAAAGGACAGGTAGTAATGAAAAACTGTTTTTT,CASTKRTGSNEKLFF
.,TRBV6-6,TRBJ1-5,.,TGTGCCAGCAGGGTATCGGATCAGCCCCAGCATTTT,CASRVSDQPQHF
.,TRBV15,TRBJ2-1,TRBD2,TGTGCCACCAGCAGAGATGTAGCTAGCGGGAGCTACAATGAGCAGTTCTTC,CATSRDVASGSYNEQFF
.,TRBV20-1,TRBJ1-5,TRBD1,TGCAGTGCTAGTCAGGGGACAGGGGGAGATTTAGACAATCAGCCCCAGCATTTT,CSASQGTGGDLDNQPQHF
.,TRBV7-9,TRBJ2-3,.,TGTGCCAGCAGCTTAGGCACGACAGACTCTAGCACAGATACGCAGTATTTT,CASSLGTTDSSTDTQYF
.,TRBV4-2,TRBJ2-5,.,TGTGCCAGCAGCCAAGGAGCGGGCAAAGAGACCCAGTACTTC,CASSQGAGKETQYF